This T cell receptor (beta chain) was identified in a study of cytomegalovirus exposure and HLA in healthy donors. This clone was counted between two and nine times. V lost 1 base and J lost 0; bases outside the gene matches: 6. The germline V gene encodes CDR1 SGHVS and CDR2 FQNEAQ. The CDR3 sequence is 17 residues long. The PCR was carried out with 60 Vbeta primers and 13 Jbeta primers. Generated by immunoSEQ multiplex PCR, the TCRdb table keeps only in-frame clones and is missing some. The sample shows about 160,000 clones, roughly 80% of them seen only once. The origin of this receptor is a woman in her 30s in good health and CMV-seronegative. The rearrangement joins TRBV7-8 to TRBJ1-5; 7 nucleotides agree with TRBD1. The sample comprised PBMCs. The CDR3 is CASSLGRTGYSNQPQHF. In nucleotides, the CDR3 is TGTGCCAGCAGCTTAGGGAGGACAGGTTATAGCAATCAGCCCCAGCATTTT. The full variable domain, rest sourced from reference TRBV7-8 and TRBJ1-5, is GAGVSQSPRYKVAKRGQDVALRCDPISGHVSLFWYQQALGQGPEFLTYFQNEAQLDKSGLPSDRFFAERPEGSVSTLKIQRTQQEDSAVYLCASSLGRTGYSNQPQHFGDGTRLSIL.